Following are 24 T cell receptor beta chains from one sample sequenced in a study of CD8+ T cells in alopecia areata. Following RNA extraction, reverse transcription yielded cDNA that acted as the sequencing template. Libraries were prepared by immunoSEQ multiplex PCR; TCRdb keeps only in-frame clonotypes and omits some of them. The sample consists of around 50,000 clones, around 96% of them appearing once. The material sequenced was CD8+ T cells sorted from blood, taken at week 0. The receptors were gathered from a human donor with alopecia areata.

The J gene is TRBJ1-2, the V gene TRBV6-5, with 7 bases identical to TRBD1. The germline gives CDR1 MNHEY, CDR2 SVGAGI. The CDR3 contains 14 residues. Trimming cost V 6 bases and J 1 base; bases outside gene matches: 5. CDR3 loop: CASSTTGDNYGYTF. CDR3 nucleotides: TGTGCCAGCAGCACTACAGGGGATAACTATGGCTACACCTTC.

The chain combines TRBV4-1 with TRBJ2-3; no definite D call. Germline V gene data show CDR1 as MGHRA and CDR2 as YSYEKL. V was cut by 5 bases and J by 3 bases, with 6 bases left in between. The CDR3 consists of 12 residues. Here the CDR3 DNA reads TGCGCCAGCAGCGGTTATACAGATACGCAGTATTTT. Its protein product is CASSGYTDTQYF.

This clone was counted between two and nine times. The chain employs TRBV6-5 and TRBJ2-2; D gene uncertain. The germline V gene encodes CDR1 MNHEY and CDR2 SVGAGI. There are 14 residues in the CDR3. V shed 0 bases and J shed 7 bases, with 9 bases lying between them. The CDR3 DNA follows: TGTGCCAGCAGTTACTCTGGGGTCGGCGGGGAGCTGTTTTTT. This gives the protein CASSYSGVGGELFF.

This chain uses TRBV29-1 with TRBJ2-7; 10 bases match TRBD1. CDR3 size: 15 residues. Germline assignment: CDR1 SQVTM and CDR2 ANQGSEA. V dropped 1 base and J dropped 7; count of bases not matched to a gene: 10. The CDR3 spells CSVEVRGTGVREQYF. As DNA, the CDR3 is TGCAGCGTTGAAGTCCGCGGGACAGGGGTGCGGGAGCAGTACTTC.

The CDR3 here is CASGYGPEAFF. The DNA for the CDR3 is TGTGCTAGTGGTTACGGCCCTGAAGCTTTCTTT. The chain uses TRBV12-5 and TRBJ1-1; D remains ambiguous. Per the germline V gene, CDR1 is LGHNT and CDR2 is FRNRAP. Between the trimmed V and J ends, which lost 4 bases and 6 bases, there was a span of 6 bases. The CDR3 loop spans 11 amino acids.

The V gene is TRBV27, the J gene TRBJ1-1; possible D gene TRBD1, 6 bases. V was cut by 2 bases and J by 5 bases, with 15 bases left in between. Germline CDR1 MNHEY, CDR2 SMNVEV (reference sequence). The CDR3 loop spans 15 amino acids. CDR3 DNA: TGTGCCAGCAGTTTAAGGGGGGCAAGAGGTACTGAAGCTTTCTTT. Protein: CASSLRGARGTEAFF.

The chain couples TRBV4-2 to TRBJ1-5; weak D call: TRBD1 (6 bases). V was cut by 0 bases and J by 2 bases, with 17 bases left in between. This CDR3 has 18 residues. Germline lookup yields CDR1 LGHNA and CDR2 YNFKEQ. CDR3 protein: CASSQEGQGRGGNQPQHF. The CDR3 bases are TGTGCCAGCAGCCAAGAGGGCCAGGGGAGGGGGGGCAATCAGCCCCAGCATTTT.

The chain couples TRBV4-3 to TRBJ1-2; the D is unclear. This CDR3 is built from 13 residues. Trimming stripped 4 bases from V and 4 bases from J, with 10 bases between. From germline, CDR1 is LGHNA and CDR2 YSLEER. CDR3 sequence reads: CASSPGVGYGYTF. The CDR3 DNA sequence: TGCGCCAGCAGCCCAGGTGTGGGCTATGGCTACACCTTC.

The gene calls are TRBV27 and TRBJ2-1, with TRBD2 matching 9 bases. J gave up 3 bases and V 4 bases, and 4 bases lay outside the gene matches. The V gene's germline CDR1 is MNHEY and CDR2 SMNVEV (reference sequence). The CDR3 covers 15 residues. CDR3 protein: CASSYSGGGYNEQFF. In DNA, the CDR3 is TGTGCCAGCAGTTATAGCGGGGGAGGCTACAATGAGCAGTTCTTC.

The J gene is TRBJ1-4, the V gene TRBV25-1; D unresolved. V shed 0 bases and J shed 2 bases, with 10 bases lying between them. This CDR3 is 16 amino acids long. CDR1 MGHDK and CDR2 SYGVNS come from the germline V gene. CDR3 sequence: CASSEYVRETNEKLFF. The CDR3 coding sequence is TGTGCCAGCAGTGAATATGTTAGGGAGACTAATGAAAAACTGTTTTTT.

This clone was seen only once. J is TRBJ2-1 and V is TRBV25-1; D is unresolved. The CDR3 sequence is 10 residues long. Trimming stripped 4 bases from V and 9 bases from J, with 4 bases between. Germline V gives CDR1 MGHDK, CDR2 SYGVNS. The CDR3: CASSGGEQFF. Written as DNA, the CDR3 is TGTGCCAGCAGTGGGGGTGAGCAGTTCTTC.

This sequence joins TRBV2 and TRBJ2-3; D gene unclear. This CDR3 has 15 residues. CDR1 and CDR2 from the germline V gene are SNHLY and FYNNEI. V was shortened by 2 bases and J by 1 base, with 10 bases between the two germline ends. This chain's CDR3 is CASSEWGLGTDTQYF. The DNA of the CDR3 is TGTGCCAGCAGTGAATGGGGTTTGGGCACAGATACGCAGTATTTT.

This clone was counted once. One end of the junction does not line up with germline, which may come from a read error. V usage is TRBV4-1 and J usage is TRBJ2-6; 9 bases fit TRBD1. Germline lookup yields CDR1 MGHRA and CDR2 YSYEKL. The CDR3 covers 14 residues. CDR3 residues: CASSRRQGGNVLTF. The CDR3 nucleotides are TGCGCCAGCAGCCGAAGACAGGGGGGCAACGTCCTGACTTTC.

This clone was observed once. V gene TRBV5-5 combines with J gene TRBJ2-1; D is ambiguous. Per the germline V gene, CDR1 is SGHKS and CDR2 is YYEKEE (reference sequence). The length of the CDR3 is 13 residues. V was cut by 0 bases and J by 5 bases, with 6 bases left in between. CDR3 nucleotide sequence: TGTGCCAGCAGCTTGGACATCAACAATGAGCAGTTCTTC. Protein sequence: CASSLDINNEQFF.

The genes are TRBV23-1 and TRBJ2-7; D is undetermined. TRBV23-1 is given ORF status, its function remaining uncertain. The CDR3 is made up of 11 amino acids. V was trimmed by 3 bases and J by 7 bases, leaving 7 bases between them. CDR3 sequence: CASSHPVEQYF. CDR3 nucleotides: TGCGCCAGCAGTCACCCGGTGGAGCAGTACTTC.

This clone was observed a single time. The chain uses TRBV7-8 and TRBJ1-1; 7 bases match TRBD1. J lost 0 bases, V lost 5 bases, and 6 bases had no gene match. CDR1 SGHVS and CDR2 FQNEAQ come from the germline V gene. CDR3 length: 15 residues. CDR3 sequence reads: CASSTRQGMNTEAFF. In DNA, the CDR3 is TGTGCCAGCAGCACCCGACAGGGTATGAACACTGAAGCTTTCTTT.

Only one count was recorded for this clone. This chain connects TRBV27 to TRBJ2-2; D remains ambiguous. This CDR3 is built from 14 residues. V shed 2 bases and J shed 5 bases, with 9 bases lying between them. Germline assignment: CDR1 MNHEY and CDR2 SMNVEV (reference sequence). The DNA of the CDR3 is TGTGCCAGCAGTTTAATCTCGCGGACCGGGGAGCTGTTTTTT. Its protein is CASSLISRTGELFF.

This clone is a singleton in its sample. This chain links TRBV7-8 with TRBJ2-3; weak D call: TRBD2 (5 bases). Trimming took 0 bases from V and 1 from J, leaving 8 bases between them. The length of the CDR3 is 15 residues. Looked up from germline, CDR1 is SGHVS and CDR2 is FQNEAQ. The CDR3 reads CASSLATRGTDTQYF. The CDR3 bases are TGTGCCAGCAGCTTAGCTACTAGGGGCACAGATACGCAGTATTTT.

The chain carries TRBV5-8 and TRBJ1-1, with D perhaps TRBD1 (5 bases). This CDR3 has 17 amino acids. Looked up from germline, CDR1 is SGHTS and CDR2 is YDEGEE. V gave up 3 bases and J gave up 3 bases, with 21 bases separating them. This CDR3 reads CASSWSGRGREDTEAFF. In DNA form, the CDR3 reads TGTGCCAGCAGCTGGAGTGGTCGTGGCAGGGAAGACACTGAAGCTTTCTTT.

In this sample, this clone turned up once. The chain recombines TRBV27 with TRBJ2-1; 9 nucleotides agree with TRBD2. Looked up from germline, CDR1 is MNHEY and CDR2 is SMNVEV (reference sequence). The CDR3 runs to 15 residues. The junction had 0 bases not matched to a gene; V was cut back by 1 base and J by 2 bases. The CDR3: CASSLLAGAYNEQFF. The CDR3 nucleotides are TGTGCCAGCAGTTTATTAGCGGGGGCCTACAATGAGCAGTTCTTC.

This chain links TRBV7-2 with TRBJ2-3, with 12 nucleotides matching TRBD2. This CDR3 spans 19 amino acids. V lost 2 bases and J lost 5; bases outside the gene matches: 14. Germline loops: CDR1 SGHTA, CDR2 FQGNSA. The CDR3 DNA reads TGTGCCAGCAGCTTATCCCATACAAGACTAGCGGGGGTCGGAGATACGCAGTATTTT. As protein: CASSLSHTRLAGVGDTQYF. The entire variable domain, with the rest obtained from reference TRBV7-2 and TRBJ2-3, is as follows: GAGVSQSPSNKVTEKGKDVELRCDPISGHTALYWYRQSLGQGLEFLIYFQGNSAPDKSGLPSDRFSAERTGGSVSTLTIQRTQQEDSAVYLCASSLSHTRLAGVGDTQYFGPGTRLTVL.

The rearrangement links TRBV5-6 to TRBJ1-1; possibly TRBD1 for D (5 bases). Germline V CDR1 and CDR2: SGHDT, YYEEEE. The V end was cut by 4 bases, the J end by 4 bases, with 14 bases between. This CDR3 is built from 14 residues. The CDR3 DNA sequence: TGTGCCAGCAGCCCATGGGGGGGACGCACTGAAGCTTTCTTT. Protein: CASSPWGGRTEAFF. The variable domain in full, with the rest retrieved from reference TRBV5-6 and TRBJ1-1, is DAGVTQSPTHLIKTRGQQVTLRCSPKSGHDTVSWYQQALGQGPQFIFQYYEEEERQRGNFPDRFSGHQFPNYSSELNVNALLLGDSALYLCASSPWGGRTEAFFGQGTRLTVV.

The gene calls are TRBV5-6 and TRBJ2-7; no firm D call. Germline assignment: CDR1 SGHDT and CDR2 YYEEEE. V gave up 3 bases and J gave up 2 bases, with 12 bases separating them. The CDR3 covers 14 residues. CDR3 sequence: CASSSSRSPYEQYF. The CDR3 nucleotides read TGTGCCAGCAGCTCCTCCAGGAGTCCCTACGAGCAGTACTTC.

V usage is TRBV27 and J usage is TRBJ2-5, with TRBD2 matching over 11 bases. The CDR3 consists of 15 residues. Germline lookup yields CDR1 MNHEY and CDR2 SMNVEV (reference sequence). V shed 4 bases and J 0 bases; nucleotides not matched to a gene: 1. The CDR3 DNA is TGTGCCAGCAGTTCGGGACTAGCGGACCAAGAGACCCAGTACTTC. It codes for CASSSGLADQETQYF.